This TCR beta chain is drawn from a study of a mutant IDH1 vaccine in newly diagnosed glioma. In the study overall: The vaccination schedule gave patients eight doses in weeks 1, 3, 5, 7, 11, 15, 19 and 23. Vaccines were begun 4-6 weeks after radiotherapy alone, or with temozolomide cycles. The earlier regimen, radiotherapy, temozolomide, or both, was most often both.

Repertoires were generated with immunoSEQ multiplex PCR, while TCRdb's copy carries only in-frame clones and drops some. Altogether around 65,000 clones are present, around 80% being singletons, with the ten largest covering about 6%. Germline V gene lookup returns CDR1 SGDLS and CDR2 YYNGEE. The CDR3 is 16 amino acids. J lost 0 bases, V lost 3 bases, and 3 bases had no gene match. On this clone itself: Its target is unknown.

The time point denotes: week 11, during vaccination. Every vaccination contained 300 ug of the mutant IDH1 20-mer peptide and was paired with topical imiquimod. The V call is TRBV9, the J call TRBJ2-1; 10 nucleotides agree with TRBD2. The sequencing here drew on PBMCs, taken from a glioma patient whose treatment included an IDH1 peptide vaccine. The sequence derives from a man aged 50 to 59 with glioma. The CDR3 sequence is CASSASGSSSYNEQFF. CDR3 DNA: TGTGCCAGCAGCGCTAGCGGGAGTAGCTCCTACAATGAGCAGTTCTTC.